This T cell receptor beta chain comes out of a study of identical twins. Study-wide findings and caveats: There were fewer insertions in abundant cord blood beta clonotypes, but memory repertoires showed no such pattern. Alpha sequences out of frame and shared by twins had excess low generation probability. Its conclusions, products of cross-sectional statistical analysis, did not come from following the same donors.

Per the germline V gene, CDR1 is SGHDT and CDR2 is YYEEEE. V shed 3 bases and J 4 bases; nucleotides not matched to a gene: 8. This CDR3 region has 16 residues. No donor was unhealthy or non-Caucasian. For this clonotype: Its target is not known.

TCRdb re-called the 5' RACE reads with MiXCR, one entry per CDR3 protein. Of some 460,000 distinct CDR3 sequences in the sample, 11% to 15% were seen once. The data were also submitted as part of a second study, on yellow fever vaccine responses in identical twins.

The V and J genes are TRBV5-6 and TRBJ1-1, with 11 positions matching TRBD1. The sample was CD4+ T cells sorted from blood. The clonotype comes from a woman aged 18-29 years in good health. CDR3 protein: CASSSGTGGFGTEAFF. The CDR3 bases are TGTGCCAGCAGCTCCGGGACAGGGGGTTTCGGCACTGAAGCTTTCTTT.